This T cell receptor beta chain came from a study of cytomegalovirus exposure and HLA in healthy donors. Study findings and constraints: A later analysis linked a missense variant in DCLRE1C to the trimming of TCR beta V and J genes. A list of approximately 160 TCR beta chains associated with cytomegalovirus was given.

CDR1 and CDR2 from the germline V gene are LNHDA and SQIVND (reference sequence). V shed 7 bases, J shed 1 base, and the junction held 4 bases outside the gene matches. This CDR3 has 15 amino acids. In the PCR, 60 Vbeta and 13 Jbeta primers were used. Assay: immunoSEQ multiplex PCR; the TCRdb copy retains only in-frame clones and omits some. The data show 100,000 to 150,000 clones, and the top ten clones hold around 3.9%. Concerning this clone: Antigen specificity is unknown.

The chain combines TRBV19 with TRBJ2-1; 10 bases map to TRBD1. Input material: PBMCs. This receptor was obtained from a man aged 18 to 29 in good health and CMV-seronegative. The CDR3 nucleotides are TGTGCCAGTACCAGGACAGGGGGGTCCTACAATGAGCAGTTCTTC. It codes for CASTRTGGSYNEQFF.